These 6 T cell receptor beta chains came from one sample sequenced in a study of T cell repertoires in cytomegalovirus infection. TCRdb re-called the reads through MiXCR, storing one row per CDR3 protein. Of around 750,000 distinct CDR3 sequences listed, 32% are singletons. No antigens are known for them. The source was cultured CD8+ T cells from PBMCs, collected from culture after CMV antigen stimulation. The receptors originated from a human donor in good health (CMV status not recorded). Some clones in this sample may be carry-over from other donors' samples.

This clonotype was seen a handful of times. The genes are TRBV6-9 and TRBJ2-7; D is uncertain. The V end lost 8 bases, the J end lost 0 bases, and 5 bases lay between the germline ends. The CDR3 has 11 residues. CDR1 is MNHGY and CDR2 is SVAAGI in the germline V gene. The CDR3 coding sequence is TGTGCCAGCCCACGCTCCTACGAGCAGTACGTC. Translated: CASPRSYEQYV.

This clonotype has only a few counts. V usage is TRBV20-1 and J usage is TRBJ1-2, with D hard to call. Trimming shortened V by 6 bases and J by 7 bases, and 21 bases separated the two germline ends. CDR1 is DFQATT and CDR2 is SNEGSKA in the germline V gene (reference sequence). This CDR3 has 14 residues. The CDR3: CSAPLVDPSSGYTF. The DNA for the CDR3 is TGCAGTGCACCCCTTGTCGACCCAAGCAGTGGCTACACCTTC.

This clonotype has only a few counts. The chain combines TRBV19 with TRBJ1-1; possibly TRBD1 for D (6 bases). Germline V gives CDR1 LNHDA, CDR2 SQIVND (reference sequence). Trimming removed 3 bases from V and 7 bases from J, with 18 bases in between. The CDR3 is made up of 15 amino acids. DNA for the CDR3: TGTGCCAGTAGTATCGCCCCACAGGGTCGGGTTGAAGCTTTCTTT. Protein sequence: CASSIAPQGRVEAFF.

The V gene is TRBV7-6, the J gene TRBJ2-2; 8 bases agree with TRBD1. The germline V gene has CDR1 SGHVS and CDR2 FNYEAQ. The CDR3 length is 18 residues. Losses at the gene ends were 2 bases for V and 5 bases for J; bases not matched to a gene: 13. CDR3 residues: CASSLYGQGMVVTGELFF. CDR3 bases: TGTGCCAGCAGCTTATATGGACAGGGTATGGTGGTGACCGGGGAGCTGTTTTTT. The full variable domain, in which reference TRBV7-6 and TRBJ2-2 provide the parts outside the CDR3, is GAGVSQSPRYKVTKRGQDVALRCDPISGHVSLYWYRQALGQGPEFLTYFNYEAQQDKSGLPNDRFSAERPEGSISTLTIQRTEQRDSAMYRCASSLYGQGMVVTGELFFGEGSRLTVL.

In nucleotides, the CDR3 is TGTGCCAGCAGCTTAAACGGGGGAACCTATTCCTACAATGAGCAGTTCTTC. Residues: CASSLNGGTYSYNEQFF. J is TRBJ2-1 and V is TRBV7-3; perhaps TRBD2 as D (6 bases). The germline V gene has CDR1 SGHTA and CDR2 FQGTGA. Between the trimmed V and J ends, which lost 1 base and 1 base, there was a span of 14 bases. The CDR3 extends over 17 amino acids.

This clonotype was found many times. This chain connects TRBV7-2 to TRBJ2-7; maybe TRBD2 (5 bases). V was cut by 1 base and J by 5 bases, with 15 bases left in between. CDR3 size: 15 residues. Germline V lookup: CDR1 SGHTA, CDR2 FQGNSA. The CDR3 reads CASSLELVPEDEQYV. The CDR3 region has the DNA TGTGCCAGCAGCTTAGAACTGGTTCCGGAGGACGAGCAGTACGTC.